This T cell receptor (beta chain) was identified in a study of blood T cell repertoires in COVID-19. The assay was immunoSEQ multiplex PCR, and TCRdb's table has in-frame clones only and misses some. Here the sample spans 140,000 to 150,000 clones, over 75% being singletons. V lost 7 bases, J lost 4 bases, and 10 bases lay in between. This CDR3 has 11 residues. CDR1 and CDR2 (germline): SQVTM, ANQGSEA. J is TRBJ1-2 and V is TRBV29-1; D gene ambiguous. Sequencing was performed on peripheral blood. The sequence derives from a man in his 70s with acute or convalescent COVID-19. CDR3 amino acids: CSGGEVYGYTF. The CDR3 nucleotides are TGCAGCGGCGGGGAAGTCTATGGCTACACCTTC.